A selection of T cell receptor beta chains follows, all from one sample in a study of cytomegalovirus exposure and HLA in healthy donors. The repertoire was sequenced with immunoSEQ multiplex PCR; TCRdb's copy has only in-frame clones and lacks some. In the table there are some 120,000 clones, about four fifths of which are singletons. Sequencing was done on a sample of PBMCs. The receptors stem from a male donor in good health and CMV-seropositive. The CDR3 runs from the conserved cysteine through the conserved F or W. Fields, in order: J gene, CDR3 length, clone size, V gene, D gene, CDR3 DNA, CDR3 protein. A D gene is named only where the DNA matches it firmly. Clone size appears in some rows only: once, few, many, or a class for an expanded clone.

J gene: TRBJ1-4; CDR3 length: 16; clone size: NA; V gene: TRBV11-2; D gene: NA; CDR3 DNA: TGTGCCAGCAGCTTCAGTTTCTGGACAGAAAATGAAAAACTGTTTTTT; CDR3 protein: CASSFSFWTENEKLFF
J gene: TRBJ2-1; CDR3 length: 14; clone size: NA; V gene: TRBV9; D gene: NA; CDR3 DNA: TGTGCCAGCAGCGTCCTTACAGACTACAATGAGCAGTTCTTC; CDR3 protein: CASSVLTDYNEQFF
J gene: TRBJ1-1; CDR3 length: 16; clone size: NA; V gene: TRBV5-1; D gene: NA; CDR3 DNA: TGCGCCAGCAGCCCCGCCGGCAGGGCTACGAACACTGAAGCTTTCTTT; CDR3 protein: CASSPAGRATNTEAFF
J gene: TRBJ2-7; CDR3 length: 15; clone size: NA; V gene: TRBV9; D gene: TRBD2; CDR3 DNA: TGTGCCAGCAGCGATCGGGGACTAGCGATCGACGAGCAGTACTTC; CDR3 protein: CASSDRGLAIDEQYF
J gene: TRBJ2-2; CDR3 length: 14; clone size: NA; V gene: TRBV30; D gene: NA; CDR3 DNA: TGTGCCTGGAGTGTACTCCCTGGACAGGGGGAGCTGTTTTTT; CDR3 protein: CAWSVLPGQGELFF
J gene: TRBJ1-2; CDR3 length: 16; clone size: few; V gene: TRBV4-3; D gene: TRBD1; CDR3 DNA: TGCGCCAGCAGCCAAGATGGACAGGGGCCTAACTATGGCTACACCTTC; CDR3 protein: CASSQDGQGPNYGYTF
J gene: TRBJ2-7; CDR3 length: 11; clone size: NA; V gene: TRBV7-9; D gene: NA; CDR3 DNA: TGTTCCAGCACCGAGGGGGTTGAGCAGTACTTC; CDR3 protein: CSSTEGVEQYF
J gene: TRBJ2-1; CDR3 length: 17; clone size: NA; V gene: TRBV7-9; D gene: NA; CDR3 DNA: TGTGCCAGCAGCAGGTTGGGCGCGCGCAGCTCCTACAATGAGCAGTTCTTC; CDR3 protein: CASSRLGARSSYNEQFF
J gene: TRBJ2-1; CDR3 length: 14; clone size: NA; V gene: TRBV11-1; D gene: NA; CDR3 DNA: TGTGCCAGCAGCTTAGGGCTCCTTTTCAATGAGCAGTTCTTC; CDR3 protein: CASSLGLLFNEQFF
J gene: TRBJ1-4; CDR3 length: 15; clone size: NA; V gene: TRBV7-9; D gene: TRBD1; CDR3 DNA: TGTTCCAGCAGCCCGGGACAGGGGGGGAATGAAAAACTGTTTTTT; CDR3 protein: CSSSPGQGGNEKLFF
J gene: TRBJ1-1; CDR3 length: 15; clone size: NA; V gene: TRBV9; D gene: NA; CDR3 DNA: TGTGCCAGCAGCGCCCGTCCTCAGGGTGACACTGAAGCTTTCTTT; CDR3 protein: CASSARPQGDTEAFF
J gene: TRBJ2-1; CDR3 length: 17; clone size: NA; V gene: TRBV7-9; D gene: TRBD2; CDR3 DNA: TGTGCCAGCAGCGCGTCCTCCGGGACTAGCGACTACAATGAGCAGTTCTTC; CDR3 protein: CASSASSGTSDYNEQFF
J gene: TRBJ2-3; CDR3 length: 18; clone size: NA; V gene: TRBV25-1; D gene: TRBD2; CDR3 DNA: TGTGCCAGCAGTGAATTGTGGATAGCGGGAGGAGGGTCGGATACGCAGTATTTT; CDR3 protein: CASSELWIAGGGSDTQYF
J gene: TRBJ2-7; CDR3 length: 13; clone size: few; V gene: TRBV7-2; D gene: TRBD2; CDR3 DNA: TGTGCCAGCAGCTTATCTAGCGGATACGAGCAGTACTTC; CDR3 protein: CASSLSSGYEQYF
J gene: TRBJ1-5; CDR3 length: 13; clone size: NA; V gene: TRBV30; D gene: NA; CDR3 DNA: TGTGCCTCCACAGGACAGTATAATCAGCCCCAGCATTTT; CDR3 protein: CASTGQYNQPQHF
J gene: TRBJ1-2; CDR3 length: 14; clone size: NA; V gene: TRBV11-2; D gene: TRBD1; CDR3 DNA: TGTGCCAGCAGCTCCGCGACAGGGCCCTATGGCTACACCTTC; CDR3 protein: CASSSATGPYGYTF
J gene: TRBJ2-7; CDR3 length: 15; clone size: few; V gene: TRBV28; D gene: TRBD2; CDR3 DNA: TGTGCCAGCAGTTTTCAGACTAGCGGGGGAACCTTAACGTACTTC; CDR3 protein: CASSFQTSGGTLTYF
J gene: TRBJ2-1; CDR3 length: 15; clone size: NA; V gene: TRBV7-2; D gene: TRBD2; CDR3 DNA: TGTGCCAGCAGCTTGGTAGCGGGAGGGGTCGATGAGCAGTTCTTC; CDR3 protein: CASSLVAGGVDEQFF
J gene: TRBJ2-3; CDR3 length: 13; clone size: NA; V gene: TRBV5-1; D gene: NA; CDR3 DNA: TGCGCCAGCAGCTATAACGGGGATGATACGCAGTATTTT; CDR3 protein: CASSYNGDDTQYF
J gene: TRBJ2-3; CDR3 length: 13; clone size: NA; V gene: TRBV28; D gene: NA; CDR3 DNA: TGTGCCAGCAGCACAGGCGACACAGATACGCAGTATTTT; CDR3 protein: CASSTGDTDTQYF
J gene: TRBJ2-7; CDR3 length: 15; clone size: few; V gene: TRBV4-3; D gene: TRBD2; CDR3 DNA: TGCGCCAGCAGCCAAGGGTTGCGGGAGTACGACGAGCAGTACTTC; CDR3 protein: CASSQGLREYDEQYF
J gene: TRBJ2-2; CDR3 length: 14; clone size: once; V gene: TRBV7-2; D gene: NA; CDR3 DNA: TGTGCCAGCAGCTTAGCGCGGTCAGCCGGGGAGCTGTTTTTT; CDR3 protein: CASSLARSAGELFF
J gene: TRBJ2-5; CDR3 length: 16; clone size: NA; V gene: TRBV9; D gene: NA; CDR3 DNA: TGTGCCAGCAGCGTAGATGAGGGAGGTTCTGTAGGGACCCAGTACTTC; CDR3 protein: CASSVDEGGSVGTQYF
J gene: TRBJ1-1; CDR3 length: 16; clone size: NA; V gene: TRBV5-4; D gene: NA; CDR3 DNA: TGTGCCAGCAGTCGCGATCGACAGAGCATGAACACTGAAGCTTTCTTT; CDR3 protein: CASSRDRQSMNTEAFF
J gene: TRBJ2-7; CDR3 length: 15; clone size: NA; V gene: TRBV2; D gene: NA; CDR3 DNA: TGTGCCAGCAGTGGGGCTTGGACACCCTCCTACGAGCAGTACTTC; CDR3 protein: CASSGAWTPSYEQYF
J gene: TRBJ2-1; CDR3 length: 18; clone size: NA; V gene: TRBV7-2; D gene: NA; CDR3 DNA: TGTGCCAGCAGCTTAGATGGTTACAGCACCTTCTCCTACAATGAGCAGTTCTTC; CDR3 protein: CASSLDGYSTFSYNEQFF
J gene: TRBJ1-6; CDR3 length: 16; clone size: NA; V gene: TRBV4-2; D gene: NA; CDR3 DNA: TGTGCCAGCAGCCAAGAGGAGAGCTCCTATAATTCACCCCTCCACTTT; CDR3 protein: CASSQEESSYNSPLHF
J gene: TRBJ2-1; CDR3 length: 13; clone size: NA; V gene: TRBV6-5; D gene: TRBD1; CDR3 DNA: TGTGCCAGCAGTCAGACAGGGGGTAGTGAGCAGTTCTTC; CDR3 protein: CASSQTGGSEQFF
J gene: TRBJ2-1; CDR3 length: 15; clone size: NA; V gene: TRBV5-1; D gene: NA; CDR3 DNA: TGCGCCAGCAGCTTGGTGACGGGGTTCTTGTATGAGCAGTTCTTC; CDR3 protein: CASSLVTGFLYEQFF
J gene: TRBJ1-2; CDR3 length: 13; clone size: NA; V gene: TRBV29-1; D gene: TRBD1; CDR3 DNA: TGTAGCGTTGGAACAGGGGATAACTATGGCTACACCTTC; CDR3 protein: CSVGTGDNYGYTF
J gene: TRBJ2-7; CDR3 length: 12; clone size: NA; V gene: TRBV5-4; D gene: NA; CDR3 DNA: TGTGCCAGTCGGGAAAATTCCTACGAGCAGTACTTC; CDR3 protein: CASRENSYEQYF
J gene: TRBJ2-3; CDR3 length: 15; clone size: NA; V gene: TRBV18; D gene: NA; CDR3 DNA: TGTGCCAGCTCACCCCCCAGCGGGAGCACAGATACGCAGTATTTT; CDR3 protein: CASSPPSGSTDTQYF
J gene: TRBJ1-2; CDR3 length: 12; clone size: NA; V gene: TRBV5-8; D gene: NA; CDR3 DNA: TGTGCCAGCAGCTACGGGGAGTATGGCTACACCTTC; CDR3 protein: CASSYGEYGYTF
J gene: TRBJ2-3; CDR3 length: 17; clone size: NA; V gene: TRBV7-6; D gene: TRBD2; CDR3 DNA: TGTGCCAGCAGCTTGGGACTAGCGGGACGGGTCCCAGATACGCAGTATTTT; CDR3 protein: CASSLGLAGRVPDTQYF
J gene: TRBJ2-1; CDR3 length: 14; clone size: few; V gene: TRBV14; D gene: TRBD2; CDR3 DNA: TGTGCCAGCAGCCCTGGGACTAGCGCCCCCCGGGAGTTCTTC; CDR3 protein: CASSPGTSAPREFF
J gene: TRBJ2-7; CDR3 length: 15; clone size: NA; V gene: TRBV7-6; D gene: NA; CDR3 DNA: TGTGCCAGCCGGGAATTCCCCGGTCCCGCCTACGAGCAGTACTTC; CDR3 protein: CASREFPGPAYEQYF
J gene: TRBJ2-3; CDR3 length: 15; clone size: once; V gene: TRBV19; D gene: TRBD2; CDR3 DNA: TGTGCCAGTAGGACTAGCGGGAGTCCCACAGATACGCAGTATTTT; CDR3 protein: CASRTSGSPTDTQYF
J gene: TRBJ2-7; CDR3 length: 13; clone size: once; V gene: TRBV6-5; D gene: NA; CDR3 DNA: TGTGCCAGCAGGACTAGAGCCGGAGGGGAGCAGTACTTC; CDR3 protein: CASRTRAGGEQYF
J gene: TRBJ2-6; CDR3 length: 19; clone size: NA; V gene: TRBV5-4; D gene: NA; CDR3 DNA: TGTGCCAGCAGCTCCGGACAGTTCCCACCCATCTCTGGGACCAACGTCCTGACTTTC; CDR3 protein: CASSSGQFPPISGTNVLTF
J gene: TRBJ2-5; CDR3 length: 13; clone size: once; V gene: TRBV19; D gene: TRBD2; CDR3 DNA: TGTGCCAGTAGTGGGCTAGCGGGAGGTGACCAGTACTTC; CDR3 protein: CASSGLAGGDQYF
J gene: TRBJ2-5; CDR3 length: 11; clone size: few; V gene: TRBV7-9; D gene: NA; CDR3 DNA: TGTTCCAGCAGCCTGCAGGTGACCCAGTACTTC; CDR3 protein: CSSSLQVTQYF
J gene: TRBJ2-5; CDR3 length: 14; clone size: NA; V gene: TRBV19; D gene: TRBD2; CDR3 DNA: TGTGCCAGTAGTATTACGGGGGGGAGGGAGACCCAGTACTTC; CDR3 protein: CASSITGGRETQYF
J gene: TRBJ2-5; CDR3 length: 15; clone size: once; V gene: TRBV7-9; D gene: NA; CDR3 DNA: TGTGCCAGCAGCTCTCCCCTGGAGTTAAAAGAGACCCAGTACTTC; CDR3 protein: CASSSPLELKETQYF
J gene: TRBJ2-7; CDR3 length: 15; clone size: NA; V gene: TRBV27; D gene: NA; CDR3 DNA: TGTGCCAGCAGTTTATCGCCTTCACAGATCTACGAGCAGTACTTC; CDR3 protein: CASSLSPSQIYEQYF
J gene: TRBJ1-2; CDR3 length: 12; clone size: NA; V gene: TRBV25-1; D gene: NA; CDR3 DNA: TGTGCCAGCAGTGCACAGGGCGATGGCTACACCTTC; CDR3 protein: CASSAQGDGYTF
J gene: TRBJ2-3; CDR3 length: 14; clone size: NA; V gene: TRBV30; D gene: NA; CDR3 DNA: TGTGCCTGGAGTAGGCGCGGGAGCACAGATACGCAGTATTTT; CDR3 protein: CAWSRRGSTDTQYF
J gene: TRBJ2-7; CDR3 length: 11; clone size: NA; V gene: TRBV4-2; D gene: NA; CDR3 DNA: TGTGCCAGCAGCCAAGAGGGCGAGCAGTACTTC; CDR3 protein: CASSQEGEQYF
J gene: TRBJ2-7; CDR3 length: 14; clone size: NA; V gene: TRBV4-1; D gene: NA; CDR3 DNA: TGCGCCAGCAGCCAGGACTATACCTCCTACGAGCAGTACTTC; CDR3 protein: CASSQDYTSYEQYF
J gene: TRBJ1-1; CDR3 length: 13; clone size: NA; V gene: TRBV7-3; D gene: NA; CDR3 DNA: TGTGCCAGCAGCCGAGACCCAGGTAGGGAAGCTTTCTTT; CDR3 protein: CASSRDPGREAFF
J gene: TRBJ2-3; CDR3 length: 15; clone size: NA; V gene: TRBV6-5; D gene: TRBD2; CDR3 DNA: TGTGCCAGCAGTAGGGGGGGACTAGTATTCGATACGCAGTATTTT; CDR3 protein: CASSRGGLVFDTQYF
J gene: TRBJ2-1; CDR3 length: 12; clone size: NA; V gene: TRBV19; D gene: TRBD1; CDR3 DNA: TGTGCCAGTAGTGCGACAGGGATTGAGCAGTTCTTC; CDR3 protein: CASSATGIEQFF
J gene: TRBJ2-3; CDR3 length: 18; clone size: NA; V gene: TRBV27; D gene: TRBD2; CDR3 DNA: TGTGCCAGCAGTTTCGGACTAGCGGGAGGGCGGGCCACAGATACGCAGTATTTT; CDR3 protein: CASSFGLAGGRATDTQYF
J gene: TRBJ1-3; CDR3 length: 15; clone size: NA; V gene: TRBV28; D gene: TRBD1; CDR3 DNA: TGTGCCAGCAGGGACGGACAGGGAACTGGAAACACCATATATTTT; CDR3 protein: CASRDGQGTGNTIYF
J gene: TRBJ1-3; CDR3 length: 16; clone size: NA; V gene: TRBV18; D gene: NA; CDR3 DNA: TGTGCCAGCTCCCGCCGGACAATAAGCTCTGGAAACACCATATATTTT; CDR3 protein: CASSRRTISSGNTIYF
J gene: TRBJ2-7; CDR3 length: 13; clone size: NA; V gene: TRBV19; D gene: NA; CDR3 DNA: TGTGCCAGTAGTATGTCGGTCTCCTACGAGCAGTACTTC; CDR3 protein: CASSMSVSYEQYF
J gene: TRBJ2-7; CDR3 length: 12; clone size: NA; V gene: TRBV2; D gene: TRBD1; CDR3 DNA: TGTGCCAGAGGGACAGGGTCCTACGAGCAGTACTTC; CDR3 protein: CARGTGSYEQYF
J gene: TRBJ1-3; CDR3 length: 17; clone size: once; V gene: TRBV6-1; D gene: NA; CDR3 DNA: TGTGCCAGCAGTGAAGTGTATCCGTCGGAGGCCGGAAACACCATATATTTT; CDR3 protein: CASSEVYPSEAGNTIYF